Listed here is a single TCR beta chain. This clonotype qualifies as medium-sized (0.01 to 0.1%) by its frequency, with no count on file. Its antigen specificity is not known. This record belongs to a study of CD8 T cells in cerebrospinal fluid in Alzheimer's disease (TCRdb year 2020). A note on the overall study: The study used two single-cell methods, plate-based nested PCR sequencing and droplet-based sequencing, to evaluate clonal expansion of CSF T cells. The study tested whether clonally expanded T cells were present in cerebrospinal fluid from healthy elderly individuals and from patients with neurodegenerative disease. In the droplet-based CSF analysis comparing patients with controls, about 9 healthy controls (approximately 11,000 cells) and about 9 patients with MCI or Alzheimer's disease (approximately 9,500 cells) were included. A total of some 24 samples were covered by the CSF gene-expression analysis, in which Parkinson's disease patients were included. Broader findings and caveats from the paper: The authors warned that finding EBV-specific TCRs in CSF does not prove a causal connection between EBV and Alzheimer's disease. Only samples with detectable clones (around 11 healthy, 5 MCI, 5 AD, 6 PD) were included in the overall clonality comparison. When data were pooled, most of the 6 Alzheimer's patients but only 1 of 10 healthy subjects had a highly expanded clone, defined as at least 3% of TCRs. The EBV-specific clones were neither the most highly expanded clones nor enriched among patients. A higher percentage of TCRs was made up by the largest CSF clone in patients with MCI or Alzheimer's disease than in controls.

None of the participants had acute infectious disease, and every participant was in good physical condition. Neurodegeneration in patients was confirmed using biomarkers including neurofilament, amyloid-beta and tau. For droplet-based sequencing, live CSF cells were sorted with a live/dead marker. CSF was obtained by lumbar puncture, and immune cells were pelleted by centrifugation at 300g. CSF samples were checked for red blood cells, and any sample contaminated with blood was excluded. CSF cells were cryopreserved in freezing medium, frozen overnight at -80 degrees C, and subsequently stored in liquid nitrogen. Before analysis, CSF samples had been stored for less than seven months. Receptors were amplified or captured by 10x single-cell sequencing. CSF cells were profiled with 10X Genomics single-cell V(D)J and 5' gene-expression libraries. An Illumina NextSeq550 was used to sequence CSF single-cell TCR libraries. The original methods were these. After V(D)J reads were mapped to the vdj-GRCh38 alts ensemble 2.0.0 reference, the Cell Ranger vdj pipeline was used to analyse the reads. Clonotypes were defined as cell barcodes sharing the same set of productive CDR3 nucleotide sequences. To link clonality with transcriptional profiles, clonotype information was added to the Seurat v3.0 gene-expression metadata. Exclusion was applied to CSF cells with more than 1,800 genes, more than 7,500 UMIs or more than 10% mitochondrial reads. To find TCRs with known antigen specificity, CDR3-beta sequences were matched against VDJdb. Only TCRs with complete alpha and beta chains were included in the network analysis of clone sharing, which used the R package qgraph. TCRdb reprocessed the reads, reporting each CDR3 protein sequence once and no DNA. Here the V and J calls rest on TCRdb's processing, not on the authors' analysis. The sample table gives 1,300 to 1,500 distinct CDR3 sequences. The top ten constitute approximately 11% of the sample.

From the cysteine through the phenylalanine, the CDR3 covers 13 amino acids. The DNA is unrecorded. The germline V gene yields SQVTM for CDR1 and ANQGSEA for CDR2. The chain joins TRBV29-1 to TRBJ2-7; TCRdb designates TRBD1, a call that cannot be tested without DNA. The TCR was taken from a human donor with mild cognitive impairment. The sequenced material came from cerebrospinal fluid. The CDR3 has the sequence CSVGHGQGYEQYF.